These 23 T cell receptor beta chains were sequenced from one sample in a study of identical twins. TCRdb used MiXCR to reprocess the 5' RACE reads, holding one entry per CDR3 protein. The sample contains around 280,000 distinct CDR3 sequences, roughly 8.6% of which appear only once. These sequences were also reported in another study, on yellow fever vaccine responses in identical twins.

Sequences were obtained from memory (CD45RO+) T cells sorted from blood. Source of these receptors: a woman in her late teens or twenties in good health.

This clonotype has a count of ten or more. This chain links TRBV5-1 with TRBJ2-1, with D possibly being TRBD2 (5 bases). CDR3 length equals 15 residues. V lost 3 bases and J 4 bases, leaving 14 bases between the germline ends. Per the germline V gene, CDR1 is SGHRS and CDR2 is YFSETQ. The CDR3 DNA is TGCGCCAGCAGCTCACGACTACTCCTGTACAATGAGCAGTTCTTC. This sequence encodes CASSSRLLLYNEQFF.

J is TRBJ2-7 and V is TRBV7-2, with 7 bases matching TRBD2. Trimming took 0 bases from V and 2 from J; bases not matched to a gene: 7. The CDR3 runs 16 residues. The germline V gene encodes CDR1 SGHTA and CDR2 FQGNSA. CDR3 in amino acids: CASSLAWDYSPYEQYF. The CDR3 DNA reads as TGTGCCAGCAGCTTAGCGTGGGACTATTCCCCCTACGAGCAGTACTTC. The full variable domain, its missing parts supplied by reference TRBV7-2 and TRBJ2-7, is GAGVSQSPSNKVTEKGKDVELRCDPISGHTALYWYRQSLGQGLEFLIYFQGNSAPDKSGLPSDRFSAERTGGSVSTLTIQRTQQEDSAVYLCASSLAWDYSPYEQYFGPGTRLTVT.

In DNA, the CDR3 is TGTGCCAGCTCACCAGGGCGGGGGGCGAGCTACGAGCAGTACTTC. It yields the protein CASSPGRGASYEQYF. The chain has TRBV18 and TRBJ2-7, with 8 bases lining up with TRBD2. The V segment lost 2 bases and the J segment 3 bases; nucleotides outside the gene matches: 6. The CDR3 runs 15 residues. Germline assignment: CDR1 KGHSH and CDR2 LQKENI. Complete variable domain (other parts from reference TRBV18 and TRBJ2-7): NAGVMQNPRHLVRRRGQEARLRCSPMKGHSHVYWYRQLPEEGLKFMVYLQKENIIDESGMPKERFSAEFPKEGPSILRIQQVVRGDSAAYFCASSPGRGASYEQYFGPGTRLTVT.

This sequence joins TRBV6-5 and TRBJ2-1; D unresolved. The V end lost 4 bases, the J end lost 0 bases, and 10 bases lay between the germline ends. Germline assignment: CDR1 MNHEY and CDR2 SVGAGI. There are 15 residues in the CDR3. CDR3 sequence reads: CASSSRQSSYNEQFF. The CDR3 nucleotides read TGTGCCAGCAGTTCCCGGCAGAGCTCCTACAATGAGCAGTTCTTC.

The V gene is TRBV5-1, the J gene TRBJ2-7; 10 bases map to TRBD2. The ends lost 1 base at V and 4 bases at J; junction bases unmatched: 2. CDR1 is SGHRS, CDR2 YFSETQ, per germline. CDR3 size: 14 residues. CDR3 in amino acids: CASSLTSGIYEQYF. The CDR3 bases are TGCGCCAGCAGCTTGACTAGCGGGATATACGAGCAGTACTTC. The full variable domain, its missing parts supplied by reference TRBV5-1 and TRBJ2-7, is KAGVTQTPRYLIKTRGQQVTLSCSPISGHRSVSWYQQTPGQGLQFLFEYFSETQRNKGNFPGRFSGRQFSNSRSEMNVSTLELGDSALYLCASSLTSGIYEQYFGPGTRLTVT.

This clonotype was found a few times. The chain recombines TRBV20-1 with TRBJ2-1; 10 bases map to TRBD2. With V trimmed by 4 bases and J by 7 bases, 10 bases remained unmatched. Looked up from germline, CDR1 is DFQATT and CDR2 is SNEGSKA (reference sequence). The CDR3 runs 15 residues. In nucleotides, the CDR3 is TGCAGTGCTAACTCGGGACTAGCGACCGGGAATGAGCAGTTCTTC. Translation gives CSANSGLATGNEQFF.

This clonotype showed up just a few times. V usage is TRBV6-1 and J usage is TRBJ2-5, with TRBD1 identical over 7 bases. The CDR3 spans 14 residues. Germline CDR1 is MNHNS and CDR2 is SASEGT. With V trimmed by 6 bases and J by 2 bases, 6 bases remained unmatched. The CDR3, as DNA: TGTGCCAGCAGGCTGACAGGGCCACAAGAGACCCAGTACTTC. Translation: CASRLTGPQETQYF.

This clonotype was seen more than once but under ten times. The chain is built from TRBV2 and TRBJ1-1, with D unresolved. The CDR3 contains 12 residues. The V end lost 6 bases, the J end lost 6 bases, and 11 bases lay between the germline ends. Per the germline V gene, CDR1 is SNHLY and CDR2 is FYNNEI. CDR3: CASSQEEAEAFF. CDR3 bases: TGTGCCAGCAGCCAGGAGGAGGCTGAAGCTTTCTTT.

This clonotype appeared many times. The chain recombines TRBV7-2 with TRBJ1-2, with 7 bases aligning to TRBD1. The J segment lost 4 bases and the V segment lost 0 bases, leaving 8 bases of the junction unmatched. The CDR3 spans 16 residues. Germline assignment: CDR1 SGHTA and CDR2 FQGNSA. The CDR3 region has the DNA TGTGCCAGCAGCTTAGCGGGGGCAGGGGGAGGCTATGGCTACACCTTC. Protein: CASSLAGAGGGYGYTF.

The rearrangement uses TRBV20-1 and TRBJ1-6, with unresolved D. CDR3 length: 13 amino acids. CDR1 and CDR2 from the germline V gene are DFQATT and SNEGSKA (reference sequence). V was trimmed by 1 base and J by 7 bases, leaving 8 bases between them. In DNA, the CDR3 is TGCAGTGCTAGAGGTTCAGAGAATTCACCCCTCCACTTT. As protein: CSARGSENSPLHF.

The J gene is TRBJ2-2, the V gene TRBV28; D not certain. V was shortened by 7 bases and J by 6 bases, with 6 bases between the two germline ends. The CDR3 has 11 residues. CDR1 is MDHEN and CDR2 is SYDVKM in the germline V gene. The CDR3 here is CASTQAGELFF. The CDR3 region has the DNA TGTGCCAGCACCCAGGCCGGGGAGCTGTTTTTT.

This chain connects TRBV12-3 or TRBV12-4 to TRBJ2-1; D is undetermined. The CDR3 runs 14 residues. Between the trimmed V and J ends, which lost 6 bases and 2 bases, there was a span of 11 bases. The CDR3 loop is CASSPSTPYNEQFF. In DNA, the CDR3 is TGTGCCAGCAGCCCCTCTACACCCTACAATGAGCAGTTCTTC.

The sample holds many counts of this clonotype. The chain is built from TRBV20-1 and TRBJ2-3, with D unresolved. In germline, CDR1 is DFQATT, CDR2 SNEGSKA (reference sequence). CDR3 length: 14 amino acids. V lost 5 bases, J lost 2 bases, and 14 bases lay in between. The CDR3 region has the DNA TGCAGTGCTCTACCCCCCGAGTACACAGATACGCAGTATTTT. Protein product: CSALPPEYTDTQYF.

In this sample, this clonotype turned up many times. The chain employs TRBV12-3 or TRBV12-4 and TRBJ1-5; D is perhaps TRBD1 (6 bases). Trimming shortened V by 7 bases and J by 3 bases, and 16 bases separated the two germline ends. The length of the CDR3 is 15 residues. The CDR3 spells CASTRGGLLNQPQHF. The CDR3 bases are TGTGCCAGCACCCGGGGGGGGCTCCTCAATCAGCCCCAGCATTTT.

The chain joins TRBV12-5 to TRBJ2-7; D is unresolved. Germline CDR1 is LGHNT and CDR2 is FRNRAP. Trimming pared 8 bases from V and 7 bases from J, leaving 15 bases between. The CDR3 sequence is 12 residues long. The DNA of the CDR3 is TGTGCTAGTAAACGAGATGGTCGAGAGCAGTACTTC. Amino acid sequence: CASKRDGREQYF.

V usage is TRBV28 and J usage is TRBJ2-3, with a tentative D call TRBD2 (5 bases). With 4 bases removed from V and 4 bases from J, the gap between germline ends came to 12 bases. This CDR3 has 14 residues. The germline V gene encodes CDR1 MDHEN and CDR2 SYDVKM. The CDR3 reads CASSSPGKADTQYF. As DNA, the CDR3 is TGTGCCAGCAGTTCCCCGGGGAAGGCAGATACGCAGTATTTT.

This clonotype appeared a few times. The rearrangement links TRBV6-6 to TRBJ1-2; possibly TRBD1 for D (6 bases). From germline, CDR1 is MNHNY and CDR2 SVGAGI (reference sequence). This CDR3 contains 13 residues. V was clipped by 6 bases and J by 4 bases, with 12 bases between them. The CDR3, as DNA: TGTGCCAGCAGACCCGGACAGACCTATGGCTACACCTTC. As protein: CASRPGQTYGYTF.

On this clonotype: Relative to the germline gene, one junction end is altered; a read error may explain this. The chain has TRBV6-1 and TRBJ2-5, with 11 bases fitting TRBD2. The length of the CDR3 is 16 residues. Germline V CDR1 and CDR2: MNHNS, SASEGT. CDR3 DNA: TGTGCCAGCAGCCCCGCGGGACTAGCGGTAGAAGAGACCCTGTACTTC. It yields the protein CASSPAGLAVEETLYF.

In this sample, this clonotype turned up a few times. The CDR3 nucleotides read TGTGCCAGTAGTACCGGACAGGGCCTCAATCAGCCCCAGCATTTT. It translates to CASSTGQGLNQPQHF. The chain combines TRBV19 with TRBJ1-5, with TRBD1 identical over 8 bases. CDR1 LNHDA and CDR2 SQIVND come from the germline V gene (reference sequence). The V gene end was trimmed by 4 bases and the J gene end by 3 bases; junction bases not matched to a gene: 5. The CDR3 length is 15 residues.

The V and J genes are TRBV20-1 and TRBJ2-1; 10 nucleotides match TRBD1. Germline V gene lookup returns CDR1 DFQATT and CDR2 SNEGSKA (reference sequence). This CDR3 is built from 15 residues. J was trimmed by 5 bases and V by 6 bases; bases with no gene match: 10. The CDR3 sequence is CSAEGGQGINNEQFF. The CDR3 nucleotides are TGCAGTGCCGAGGGGGGACAGGGGATCAACAATGAGCAGTTCTTC.

This clonotype has at least ten counts. The gene calls are TRBV2 and TRBJ1-6; TRBD1 is a possible D gene (6 bases). Germline CDR1 is SNHLY and CDR2 is FYNNEI. Trimming took off 6 bases at V and 6 bases at J, with 12 bases between the two ends. The CDR3 loop spans 14 amino acids. This CDR3 reads CASRLGQLNSPLHF. CDR3 in DNA: TGTGCCAGCAGGCTCGGACAGCTTAATTCACCCCTCCACTTT.

In this sample, this clonotype turned up a few times. The chain employs TRBV29-1 and TRBJ2-2; 8 bases match TRBD2. Per germline, CDR1 SQVTM and CDR2 ANQGSEA. The CDR3 length is 14 residues. J lost 6 bases, V lost 3 bases, and 6 bases had no gene match. CDR3 coding DNA: TGCAGCGTTGATAGCGGGACTTACCCCGGGGAGCTGTTTTTT. Its protein product is CSVDSGTYPGELFF.

This clonotype was observed at least ten times. The chain recombines TRBV5-1 with TRBJ1-4; 9 positions match TRBD1. The junction had 4 bases not matched to a gene; V was cut back by 3 bases and J by 4 bases. This CDR3 region has 15 residues. In germline, CDR1 is SGHRS, CDR2 YFSETQ. The DNA of the CDR3 is TGCGCCAGCAGCTGGGGACAGGGTAATAATGAAAAACTGTTTTTT. This encodes CASSWGQGNNEKLFF.